These 31 T cell receptor beta chains were sequenced from one sample in a study of tumor-infiltrating lymphocytes in primary liver carcinoma. Total RNA (approximately 500 ng) served as template for TCR beta cDNA synthesis primed by a constant-region primer. Investigators got TCR beta libraries out of three nested multiplex PCR rounds, done with slightly modified ARM-PCR. Each of the first two PCR rounds ran nine to ten cycles with TRBV1-TRBV30 forward and C-beta reverse primers. TCRdb ran MiXCR on the multiplex PCR reads and lists one entry per CDR3 protein. The data contain approximately 60,000 distinct CDR3 sequences, less than 75% of them singletons. Unsorted bulk tissue, roughly 20-34 mg of it, served as the source for co-extraction of RNA and DNA. The sequencing sample was made of liver tumor tissue from sampling region 2. Subset here: tumor region T2, inferior pole. Receptors originate from a man aged 40-49 years with primary liver carcinoma and hepatitis B virus infection.

Details on this clonotype: A junction end diverges from the germline sequence, so it may reflect a read error. The chain uses TRBV7-6 and TRBJ2-7; D might be TRBD2 (5 bases). The CDR3 covers 14 residues. Germline loops: CDR1 SGHVS, CDR2 FNYEAQ. The CDR3 spells CASSPGRVEGEHYF. The CDR3 region has the DNA TGTGCCAGCAGTCCCGGGCGGGTAGAGGGCGAGCATTACTTC.

Remarks on this clonotype: A read error may account for a junction end that differs from germline. The CDR3 bases are TGTGCCAGCAGCTTAGACAGGACTAACGCAGGTCACAATGAGCGGTTCTTC. Protein product: CASSLDRTNAGHNERFF. The rearrangement joins TRBV7-9 to TRBJ2-1, with a weak D call TRBD2 (6 bases). The CDR3 is 17 residues long. Germline V gives CDR1 SEHNR, CDR2 FQNEAQ (reference sequence).

Ten or more counts support this clonotype. The rearrangement uses TRBV6-5 and TRBJ2-7; D might be TRBD1 or TRBD2, each matching 6 bases. The V end lost 11 bases, the J end lost 4 bases, and 18 bases lay between the germline ends. CDR3 length: 13 residues. Germline CDR1 is MNHEY and CDR2 is SVGAGI. CDR3 in amino acids: CAAHSGGAYEQYF. The CDR3 region has the DNA TGTGCCGCCCACTCCGGGGGCGCGTACGAGCAGTACTTC.

In its sample, this clonotype was seen once. An end of the junction differs from the germline gene, which may be a read error. This chain links TRBV30 with TRBJ1-5, with D possibly being TRBD1 (5 bases). The CDR3 runs 13 residues. CDR1 and CDR2 from the germline V gene are GTSNPN and SVGIG (reference sequence). The CDR3 DNA reads as TGTACCTGGGGTAGGGGAGCGCGGCAGCCCCAGCATTTT. This translates into CTWGRGARQPQHF.

Details on this clonotype: One junction end disagrees with the germline gene, perhaps due to a read error. The chain uses TRBV13 and TRBJ2-1; a weak D match, TRBD2 (6 bases). Germline V CDR1 and CDR2: PRHDT, FYEKMQ (reference sequence). The CDR3 runs to 14 residues. CDR3: CASSLAGEYSERFF. DNA for the CDR3: TGTGCCAGCAGCTTAGCGGGGGAGTACAGTGAGCGGTTCTTC. Looking up the rest from reference TRBV13 and TRBJ2-1 gives the full variable domain: AAGVIQSPRHLIKEKRETATLKCYPIPRHDTVYWYQQGPGQDPQFLISFYEKMQSDKGSIPDRFSAQQFSDYHSELNMSSLELGDSALYFCASSLAGEYSERFFGPGTRLTVL.

This clonotype was found once. The junction differs from germline at one of its ends, possibly a read error. CDR3: CAKSQTPCGGKETQCF. The CDR3 DNA sequence: TGTGCCAAGAGCCAAACTCCTTGCGGGGGGAAAGAGACCCAGTGCTTC. The chain joins TRBV11-2 to TRBJ2-5; 8 bases fit TRBD2. Germline assignment: CDR1 SGHAT and CDR2 FQNNGV. This CDR3 contains 16 residues. Combining the CDR3 with reference TRBV11-2 and TRBJ2-5 gives the whole variable domain EAGVAQSPRYKIIEKRQSVAFWCNPISGHATLYWYQQILGQGPKLLIQFQNNGVVDDSQLPKDRFSAERLKGVDSTLKIQPAKLEDSAVYLCAKSQTPCGGKETQCFGPGTRLLVL.

This clonotype was found a few times. Because the CDR3 is missing its conserved closing phenylalanine or tryptophan, this is likely a read error. The gene calls are TRBV29-1 and TRBJ2-5; 10 bases map to TRBD1. The CDR3 contains 15 residues. Germline lookup yields CDR1 SQVTM and CDR2 ANQGSEA. V trimming: 6 bases; J trimming: 5 bases; junction bases outside the gene matches: 12. The DNA for the CDR3 is TGCAGCGTCCGAGTCCCGGGACAGGGGATTGAGACCCAGTACTCC. Its protein product is CSVRVPGQGIETQYS.

This clonotype was counted many times. The chain combines TRBV13 with TRBJ2-1; D is perhaps TRBD2 (6 bases). The CDR3 totals 14 residues. Germline V gene data show CDR1 as PRHDT and CDR2 as FYEKMQ (reference sequence). The V and J ends lost 1 base and 4 bases respectively, with 8 bases between them. The CDR3 DNA reads as TGTGCCAGCAGCTTAGCGGGGGAGTACAATGAGCAGTTCTTC. Translating it yields CASSLAGEYNEQFF.

With regard to this clonotype: This clone may be a read error of a much larger clone one base away. J is TRBJ1-5 and V is TRBV6-6; 9 positions agree with TRBD1. Germline assignment: CDR1 MNHNY and CDR2 SVGAGI (reference sequence). The V gene end was trimmed by 10 bases and the J gene end by 4 bases; junction bases not matched to a gene: 8. The CDR3 totals 14 residues. CDR3 loop: CANTRGQGNQPQHF. DNA for the CDR3: TGTGCCAACACCCGCGGACAGGGGAATCAGCCCCAGCATTTT.

Of note for this clonotype: A read error may account for a junction end that differs from germline. The V call is TRBV10-3, the J call TRBJ2-1; 15 nucleotides agree with TRBD2. Germline V lookup: CDR1 ENHRY, CDR2 SYGVKD. This CDR3 has 18 amino acids. The CDR3 spells CAINAGLAGGLSYNEQFF. DNA for the CDR3: TGTGCTATCAATGCAGGACTAGCGGGAGGGCTATCCTACAATGAGCAGTTCTTC.

V gene TRBV19 combines with J gene TRBJ2-2; 7 nucleotides match TRBD2. The CDR3 runs to 15 residues. Germline trimming cut 6 bases from V and 1 base from J; bases unmatched to any gene: 5. Germline V CDR1 and CDR2: LNHDA, SQIVND (reference sequence). DNA for the CDR3: TGTGCCAGTAGGGGAGGGGCAGAGAACACCGGGGAGCTGTTTTTT. This translates into CASRGGAENTGELFF.

V is TRBV5-4 and J is TRBJ2-3; D possibly corresponds to TRBD1 (5 bases). The germline V gene encodes CDR1 SGHNT and CDR2 YYREEE (reference sequence). V lost 1 base to trimming and J lost 6 bases, with 15 bases between them. This CDR3 has 15 residues. CDR3 in DNA: TGTGCCAGCAGCTTGAGTACAGGTGTCCATGATACGCAGTATTTT. The encoded protein is CASSLSTGVHDTQYF.

A remark on this clonotype: No conserved phenylalanine or tryptophan ends this CDR3, so it is likely a read error. The chain combines TRBV11-2 with TRBJ1-1; 9 bases line up with TRBD1. The CDR3 is 14 amino acids. Germline CDR1 SGHAT, CDR2 FQNNGV. In DNA, the CDR3 is TGTGCCAACAGCCGGGACAGGGTAGTGACTGAAGCTTTCGTT. Translated: CANSRDRVVTEAFV.

J is TRBJ2-7 and V is TRBV11-1; D gene unclear. Trimming removed 1 base from V and 0 bases from J, with 16 bases in between. Germline V gene lookup returns CDR1 SGHAT and CDR2 FQDESV (reference sequence). This CDR3 has 17 amino acids. The CDR3 DNA reads TGTGCCAGCAGCTTAGTGCCGGCAGGTGAAAGCTCCTACGAGCAGTACTTC. Amino acid sequence: CASSLVPAGESSYEQYF.

The chain carries TRBV11-2 and TRBJ2-2; D gene unclear. Germline loops: CDR1 SGHAT, CDR2 FQNNGV. The CDR3 length is 16 residues. Trimming stripped 0 bases from V and 1 base from J, with 9 bases between. The CDR3 here is CASSLDAAMNTGELFF. The CDR3 DNA follows: TGTGCCAGCAGCTTAGATGCAGCTATGAACACCGGGGAGCTGTTTTTT.

This clonotype appeared once. The chain recombines TRBV4-3 with TRBJ1-1, with 7 bases matching TRBD1. This CDR3 comprises 15 residues. CDR1 is LGHNA, CDR2 YSLEER, per germline. The CDR3 reads CANSHTNQGDTEAFF. DNA of the CDR3: TGCGCTAACAGCCACACGAACCAGGGGGACACTGAAGCTTTCTTT.

This clonotype was counted a few times. The genes are TRBV12-3 or TRBV12-4 and TRBJ2-1, with 14 bases aligning to TRBD2. The junction had 3 bases not matched to a gene; V was cut back by 6 bases and J by 8 bases. The CDR3 loop spans 14 amino acids. The CDR3 DNA sequence: TGTGCCAGCAGGGGGACTAGCGGGAGTTATGAGCAGTTCTTC. The encoded protein is CASRGTSGSYEQFF.

The chain is built from TRBV11-2 and TRBJ2-2; D gene uncertain. Germline lookup yields CDR1 SGHAT and CDR2 FQNNGV. The CDR3 has 13 residues. Deletions cut 3 bases from V and 7 bases from J, with 9 bases between. Here the CDR3 reads CASSFEFIGELFF. The CDR3 DNA is TGTGCCAGCAGCTTTGAGTTTATCGGGGAGCTGTTTTTT.

This clonotype was detected a few times. CDR3 amino acids: CAWSVSPRGVEDEQFF. As DNA, the CDR3 is TGTGCCTGGAGTGTCTCTCCACGGGGGGTAGAGGATGAGCAGTTCTTC. The chain carries TRBV30 and TRBJ2-1, with 7 bases lining up with TRBD2. The germline CDR1 and CDR2 sequences are GTSNPN and SVGIG (reference sequence). Unmatched junction bases numbered 13, after V lost 0 bases and J lost 8 bases. The CDR3 is made up of 16 amino acids.

This clonotype was detected many times. J is TRBJ2-2 and V is TRBV10-3; the match to TRBD1 covers 8 bases. This CDR3 spans 14 amino acids. V gave up 6 bases and J gave up 5 bases; unmatched junction bases: 5. In germline, CDR1 is ENHRY, CDR2 SYGVKD. CDR3: CAISRDRRTGELFF. The DNA for the CDR3 is TGTGCCATCAGCCGGGACAGGAGAACCGGGGAGCTGTTTTTT.

Judged by abundance, this clonotype is medium-sized. V gene TRBV11-1 combines with J gene TRBJ2-7; no clear D gene. V lost 2 bases and J lost 6, with 11 bases in between. The CDR3 length is 13 residues. Germline V gives CDR1 SGHAT, CDR2 FQDESV (reference sequence). CDR3 nucleotide sequence: TGTGCCAGCAGCTTAAACGCTTTCGGCGAGCAGTACTTC. Translated, it gives CASSLNAFGEQYF. The whole variable domain, filled in from reference TRBV11-1 and TRBJ2-7, reads EAEVAQSPRYKITEKSQAVAFWCDPISGHATLYWYRQILGQGPELLVQFQDESVVDDSQLPKDRFSAERLKGVDSTLKIQPAELGDSAMYLCASSLNAFGEQYFGPGTRLTVT.

Notes on this clonotype: One junction end disagrees with the germline gene, perhaps due to a read error. J is TRBJ2-3 and V is TRBV6-5; 7 positions match TRBD1. The germline V gene encodes CDR1 MNHEY and CDR2 SVGAGI. The CDR3 has 16 amino acids. Written as DNA, the CDR3 is TGTGCCAGGAGTTTAACCGGGACAGACACCACAGATACGCAGTATTTT. It encodes CARSLTGTDTTDTQYF.

A word on this clonotype: One junction end disagrees with the germline gene, perhaps due to a read error. The chain employs TRBV7-9 and TRBJ2-1, with D tentatively TRBD2 (7 bases). The CDR3 length is 14 residues. Germline V gene sequence: CDR1 SEHNR, CDR2 FQNEAQ (reference sequence). CDR3 sequence reads: CASSREGGGHEHFF. Written as DNA, the CDR3 is TGTGCCAGCAGCCGGGAAGGGGGGGGTCATGAGCACTTCTTC. The full variable domain, its missing parts supplied by reference TRBV7-9 and TRBJ2-1, is DTGVSQNPRHKITKRGQNVTFRCDPISEHNRLYWYRQTLGQGPEFLTYFQNEAQLEKSRLLSDRFSAERPKGSFSTLEIQRTEQGDSAMYLCASSREGGGHEHFFGPGTRLTVL.

This clonotype was observed many times. CDR3 protein: CSAAGLAQETQYF. The CDR3 DNA is TGCAGCGCCGCCGGACTAGCTCAAGAGACCCAGTACTTC. The chain couples TRBV29-1 to TRBJ2-5, with 8 bases lining up with TRBD2. Germline V gene data show CDR1 as SQVTM and CDR2 as ANQGSEA. The CDR3 has 13 residues. V lost 7 bases, J lost 2 bases, and 6 bases stayed unmatched.

This clonotype was observed a handful of times. V and J are TRBV5-4 and TRBJ2-5; 7 positions match TRBD2. Trimming removed 4 bases from V and 5 bases from J; junction bases left unmatched: 8. The CDR3 runs 14 residues. Germline V gene data show CDR1 as SGHNT and CDR2 as YYREEE (reference sequence). The CDR3 DNA is TGTGCCAGCAGCGACGAGGGAGGGTTGGAGACCCAGTACTTC. Translating it yields CASSDEGGLETQYF. The full variable domain, with the rest looked up from reference TRBV5-4 and TRBJ2-5, is ETGVTQSPTHLIKTRGQQVTLRCSSQSGHNTVSWYQQALGQGPQFIFQYYREEENGRGNFPPRFSGLQFPNYSSELNVNALELDDSALYLCASSDEGGLETQYFGPGTRLLVL.

The chain links TRBV19 to TRBJ2-2; no clear D. The V end was cut by 6 bases, the J end by 3 bases, with 8 bases between. The germline V gene encodes CDR1 LNHDA and CDR2 SQIVND (reference sequence). The CDR3 is 13 amino acids. This chain's CDR3 is CASRPLYTGELFF. The DNA of the CDR3 is TGTGCCAGTAGGCCTTTATACACCGGGGAGCTGTTTTTT.

This clonotype has ten or more counts. This chain joins TRBV30 and TRBJ2-1, with TRBD1 as a possible D gene (6 bases). The V gene lost 0 bases and the J gene lost 9 bases, with 12 bases spanning the gap. Looked up from germline, CDR1 is GTSNPN and CDR2 is SVGIG (reference sequence). The CDR3 has 13 amino acids. For the CDR3, the DNA is TGTGCCTGGAGTGTACATGGGGGCGGTGAGCAGTTCTTC. Its translation: CAWSVHGGGEQFF.

In its sample, this clonotype was seen once. At one end the junction does not follow the germline gene, possibly because of a read error. The gene calls are TRBV11-2 and TRBJ2-5; D is possibly TRBD2 (5 bases). Per germline, CDR1 SGHAT and CDR2 FQNNGV. This CDR3 comprises 16 residues. As DNA, the CDR3 is TGTGCCACCAGCCGAACTTCTGGCGGGTGGAAAGAGACCCAGTACTTC. Translated: CATSRTSGGWKETQYF.

This clonotype has just a few counts. A much more abundant neighbour one base away suggests this may be a read error. The chain links TRBV5-5 to TRBJ1-3, with D uncertain. The CDR3 is 15 residues long. Germline V gives CDR1 SGHKS, CDR2 YYEKEE (reference sequence). Trimming shortened V by 4 bases and J by 3 bases, and 14 bases separated the two germline ends. The CDR3 nucleotides read TGTGCCAGCAGCCTCGGACGCCTCTTTGGAAACACCATATATTTT. This gives the protein CASSLGRLFGNTIYF.

The J gene is TRBJ2-1, the V gene TRBV30, with no clear D. The length of the CDR3 is 15 residues. V gave up 3 bases and J gave up 8 bases, with 20 bases separating them. The germline CDR1 and CDR2 sequences are GTSNPN and SVGIG (reference sequence). The CDR3 here is CAWRQKGSSNDEQFF. CDR3 DNA sequence: TGTGCCTGGAGGCAGAAAGGAAGCTCCAACGATGAGCAGTTCTTC.

The V gene is TRBV11-3, the J gene TRBJ2-3; the match to TRBD2 covers 14 bases. The CDR3 has 16 residues. V lost 7 bases to trimming and J lost 6 bases; unmatched junction nucleotides: 9. Germline CDR1 is SGHNT and CDR2 is YENEEA. This CDR3 is CASNPGLAGGRDTQYF. Here the CDR3 DNA reads TGTGCCAGCAACCCTGGACTAGCGGGAGGCAGGGATACGCAGTATTTT.